This entry features one T cell receptor beta chain sequence. The antigen is undetermined. The record originates from a study of vaccination and CD4 T cells after COVID-19. Study-level background: Cells received overlapping spike peptides from SARS-CoV-2, HCoV-NL63, HCoV-OC43 and HCoV-229E as stimulation.

With the Oncomine TCR Beta short-read assay, DNA from cultured CD4+ T cells was sequenced. TCRdb reanalysed the PCR reads using MiXCR and keeps one entry per CDR3 protein. The sample shows about 18,000 distinct CDR3 sequences, roughly 73% of them seen only once. The V gene's germline CDR1 is MNHNS and CDR2 SASEGT. The CDR3 has 15 amino acids. Trimming removed 6 bases from V and 5 bases from J, with 14 bases in between. Treatment noted: approximately 9-day PBMC culture with coronavirus spike peptide pools or control peptides (ViraFEST assay). The V call is TRBV6-1, the J call TRBJ1-6; D remains ambiguous. The receptor comes from a human donor who received a COVID-19 vaccine. The sequencing here drew on CD4+ T cells from blood, cultured in vitro, taken after SARS-CoV-2 vaccination. The CDR3 region is CASRDPGGNNSPLHF. Here the CDR3 DNA reads TGTGCCAGCAGAGACCCGGGTGGCAATAATTCACCCCTCCACTTT.